The present entry profiles one T cell receptor beta chain with its context. The antigen is undetermined. CDR1 SEHNR and CDR2 FQNEAQ come from the germline V gene (reference sequence). The CDR3 has 14 amino acids. The germline V and J ends were trimmed by 7 bases and 0 bases, with 10 bases remaining between them. The data were obtained in a study of yellow fever vaccine responses in identical twins. Study-level results: The authors reported partly convergent, partly personalized vaccine responses in identical twins.

TCRdb re-analysed the RT-PCR reads in MiXCR, keeping a single row per CDR3 protein. The sample holds about 6,900 distinct CDR3 sequences, roughly 89% seen once. The rearrangement links TRBV7-9 to TRBJ2-1, with D unresolved. Material: T cells from blood (PBMCs), unsorted or a sorted subset (not recorded which), obtained before or after yellow fever vaccination (not recorded which). The receptor was isolated from a young woman who received the yellow fever vaccine. CDR3 residues: CASTPLASYNEQFF. CDR3 DNA sequence: TGTGCCAGCACTCCACTCGCCTCCTACAATGAGCAGTTCTTC. Full variable domain (rest looked up from reference TRBV7-9 and TRBJ2-1): DTGVSQNPRHKITKRGQNVTFRCDPISEHNRLYWYRQTLGQGPEFLTYFQNEAQLEKSRLLSDRFSAERPKGSFSTLEIQRTEQGDSAMYLCASTPLASYNEQFFGPGTRLTVL.